This passage covers 12 T cell receptor beta chains from one sample sequenced in a study of shared clonotypes between healthy human individuals. CD45RO negativity and positive selection for CCR7 defined naive CD8 cells, a population that excluded terminally differentiated effector memory CD45RA+ cells. TCRdb's table, derived via immunoSEQ multiplex PCR, lists solely in-frame clones and lacks some. This table holds 1.5 million to 2.5 million clones, less than 95% found once. The sequenced material came from naive CD8+ T cells sorted from blood. These receptor sequences come from a young man in good health.

V gene TRBV28 combines with J gene TRBJ2-7, with TRBD2 identical over 7 bases. CDR1 and CDR2 (germline): MDHEN, SYDVKM. J lost 9 bases, V lost 4 bases, and 12 bases had no gene match. This CDR3 comprises 14 residues. The CDR3 region is CASSSPGTTLVQYF. CDR3 DNA sequence: TGTGCCAGCAGTTCCCCCGGGACTACCTTAGTGCAGTACTTC.

The count of this clone is one. The rearrangement links TRBV5-1 to TRBJ2-5, with D possibly matching TRBD2 (6 bases). Deletions cut 5 bases from V and 4 bases from J, with 12 bases between. Germline CDR1 SGHRS, CDR2 YFSETQ. The CDR3 sequence is 13 residues long. The chain's CDR3 is CASSGGIPETQYF. The CDR3 nucleotides read TGCGCCAGCAGTGGCGGGATTCCAGAGACCCAGTACTTC.

V and J are TRBV14 and TRBJ1-1; D is perhaps TRBD1 (5 bases). This CDR3 region has 13 residues. V was pared by 0 bases and J by 7 bases, with 9 bases between. CDR1 is SGHDN and CDR2 is FVKESK in the germline V gene. The CDR3 protein is CASSQEGGFEAFF. CDR3 bases: TGTGCCAGCAGCCAAGAGGGGGGATTTGAAGCTTTCTTT.

The genes are TRBV27 and TRBJ1-2; D ambiguous. The CDR3 covers 14 residues. The germline gives CDR1 MNHEY, CDR2 SMNVEV (reference sequence). The ends were cut back, 3 bases at V and 8 bases at J, with 16 bases in the middle. This CDR3 reads CASSFSPVSNGYTF. CDR3 nucleotides: TGTGCCAGCAGTTTTTCCCCGGTATCGAACGGCTACACCTTC.

The chain joins TRBV6-4 to TRBJ1-5; D gene uncertain. The CDR3 spans 15 residues. Germline assignment: CDR1 MRHNA and CDR2 SNTAGT. Trimming shortened V by 4 bases and J by 2 bases, and 12 bases separated the two germline ends. CDR3 nucleotide sequence: TGTGCCAGCAGTGCCTGGTTCCTGCGCAATCAGCCCCAGCATTTT. Encoded protein: CASSAWFLRNQPQHF.

The chain carries TRBV14 and TRBJ2-3; no firm D call. Trimming removed 4 bases at V and 2 bases at J, with 13 bases between. The CDR3 spans 15 residues. Germline CDR1 is SGHDN and CDR2 is FVKESK. The CDR3 protein is CASSLTNSPTDTQYF. CDR3 coding DNA: TGTGCCAGCAGCCTGACCAATTCGCCCACAGATACGCAGTATTTT.

V usage is TRBV10-1 and J usage is TRBJ2-3, with 11 nucleotides matching TRBD2. In germline, CDR1 is WNHNN, CDR2 SYGVQD (reference sequence). Unmatched junction bases numbered 7, after V lost 4 bases and J lost 4 bases. CDR3 length equals 16 residues. As DNA, the CDR3 is TGCGCCAGCAGTGGATCTAGCGGGGGGCGGGCAGATACGCAGTATTTT. This gives the protein CASSGSSGGRADTQYF.

The rearrangement joins TRBV21-1 to TRBJ2-3; TRBD1 is taken as the D call from the table, unchecked against the DNA. TRBV21-1 is deemed a pseudogene. The CDR3 sequence is 16 residues long. The CDR3 reads CASSNQAGQGTDTQYF. The CDR3 nucleotides read TGTGCCAGCAGCAACCAAGCGGGACAGGGGACAGATACGCAGTATTTT.

The chain joins TRBV30 to TRBJ2-5, with D perhaps TRBD1 (5 bases). V lost 0 bases, J lost 2 bases, and 10 bases lay in between. The CDR3 totals 14 residues. Per the germline V gene, CDR1 is GTSNPN and CDR2 is SVGIG (reference sequence). The CDR3: CAWSVGASQETQYF. The CDR3 region has the DNA TGTGCCTGGAGTGTAGGGGCCAGTCAAGAGACCCAGTACTTC.

The chain recombines TRBV7-8 with TRBJ2-7; maybe TRBD1 (5 bases). Deletions cut 6 bases from V and 3 bases from J, with 9 bases between. The germline V gene has CDR1 SGHVS and CDR2 FQNEAQ. The CDR3 extends over 12 amino acids. The CDR3 nucleotides read TGTGCCAGCAGGACAGCAAGCTACGAGCAGTACTTC. Its protein is CASRTASYEQYF.

The chain has TRBV6-6 and TRBJ1-1; no clear D. In germline, CDR1 is MNHNY, CDR2 SVGAGI (reference sequence). The germline V and J ends were trimmed by 3 bases and 7 bases, with 9 bases remaining between them. CDR3 length: 12 residues. CDR3 DNA: TGTGCCAGCAGTTATTTGAGGATTGAAGCTTTCTTT. This codes for CASSYLRIEAFF.

The CDR3 coding sequence is TGTGCCAGCAGGTATGATCGACAGGTACCAACGATCCGGCAAGAGACCCAGTACTTC. It yields the protein CASRYDRQVPTIRQETQYF. The chain recombines TRBV7-8 with TRBJ2-5, with D maybe TRBD1 (6 bases). The CDR3 contains 19 residues. V was shortened by 6 bases and J by 2 bases, with 28 bases between the two germline ends. Germline V gene lookup returns CDR1 SGHVS and CDR2 FQNEAQ.